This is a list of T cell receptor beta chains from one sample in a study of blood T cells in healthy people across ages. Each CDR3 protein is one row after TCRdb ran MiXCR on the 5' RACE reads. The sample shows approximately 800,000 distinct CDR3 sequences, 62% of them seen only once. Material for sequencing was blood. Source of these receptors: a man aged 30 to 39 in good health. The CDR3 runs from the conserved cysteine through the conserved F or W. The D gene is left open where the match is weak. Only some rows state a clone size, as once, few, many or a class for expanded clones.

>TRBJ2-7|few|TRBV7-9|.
TGTGCCAGCAGCCCCTTCCACGAGCAGTACTTC
CASSPFHEQYF
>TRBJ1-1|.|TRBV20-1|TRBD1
TGCAGTGCTAGAGGCAGCCAGACAGGGGTCACTGAAGCTTTCTTT
CSARGSQTGVTEAFF
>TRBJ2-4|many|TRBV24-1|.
TGTGCCACCAGTGAGACCGGGTCCCTAGGGGACATTCAGTACTTC
CATSETGSLGDIQYF
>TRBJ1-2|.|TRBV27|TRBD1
TGTGCCACCTTTAACAGGGGGCGAAACTATGGCTACACCTTC
CATFNRGRNYGYTF
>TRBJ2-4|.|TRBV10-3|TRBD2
TGTGCCATCAGTGAGTCGGGCGGGGGGGCCTACCAAAAGCAGTACTTC
CAISESGGGAYQKQYF
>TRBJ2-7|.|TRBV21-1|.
TGTGCCAGCAGCAAAGTTTCGGGTTCCTACGAGCAGTACTTC
CASSKVSGSYEQYF
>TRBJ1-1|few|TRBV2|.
TGTGCCAGCAGGGCCCGACAGGCTGGGGACACTGAAGCTTTCTTT
CASRARQAGDTEAFF
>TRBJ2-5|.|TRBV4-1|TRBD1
TGCGCCAGCAGCCAAGGGGACAGGGCGCAAGAGACCCAGTACTTC
CASSQGDRAQETQYF
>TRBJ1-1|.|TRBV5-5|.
TGTGCCAGCAGCTCAGGGGTAAGGGACACTGAAGCTTTCTTT
CASSSGVRDTEAFF
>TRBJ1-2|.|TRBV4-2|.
TGTGCCAGCAGCCAAGTAGCGATGAGGGGGGAATGGTATGGCTACACCTTC
CASSQVAMRGEWYGYTF